The count of the clone carrying this T cell receptor beta chain is one. These data belong to a study of cytotoxic CD8 clonotypes in ibrutinib-treated CLL. Using immunoSEQ multiplex PCR, the repertoire was profiled, and TCRdb retains in-frame clones only, with some absent. The sample carries 250,000 to 350,000 clones, around 76% recorded once. V trimming: 4 bases; J trimming: 2 bases; junction bases outside the gene matches: 2. Germline CDR1 and CDR2: SQVTM and ANQGSEA. This CDR3 contains 12 residues. The specimen was PBMCs, collected at disease progression, from a patient treated with ibrutinib. The chain recombines TRBV29-1 with TRBJ2-7, with TRBD2 matching 7 bases. The receptor was derived from a human donor with chronic lymphocytic leukemia. CDR3 coding DNA: TGCAGCGTTGCGGGAGGTGCCTACGAGCAGTACTTC. As protein: CSVAGGAYEQYF.